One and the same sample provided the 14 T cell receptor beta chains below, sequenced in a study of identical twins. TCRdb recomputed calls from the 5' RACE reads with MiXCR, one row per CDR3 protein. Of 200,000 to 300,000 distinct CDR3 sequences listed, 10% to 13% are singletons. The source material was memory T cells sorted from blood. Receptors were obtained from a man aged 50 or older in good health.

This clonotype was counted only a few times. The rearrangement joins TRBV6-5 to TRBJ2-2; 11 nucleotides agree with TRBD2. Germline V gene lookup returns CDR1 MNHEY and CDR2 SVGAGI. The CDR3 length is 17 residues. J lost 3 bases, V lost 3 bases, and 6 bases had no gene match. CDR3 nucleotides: TGTGCCAGCAGTTATATGGGACTAGCGGATTACACCGGGGAGCTGTTTTTT. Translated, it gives CASSYMGLADYTGELFF.

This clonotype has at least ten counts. Here the CDR3 reads CASIRDTGELFF. The DNA of the CDR3 is TGTGCCAGCATTCGGGACACCGGGGAGCTGTTTTTT. This sequence joins TRBV6-1 and TRBJ2-2; D not resolved. CDR1 MNHNS and CDR2 SASEGT come from the germline V gene. The CDR3 runs 12 residues. V was clipped by 7 bases and J by 3 bases, with 6 bases between them.

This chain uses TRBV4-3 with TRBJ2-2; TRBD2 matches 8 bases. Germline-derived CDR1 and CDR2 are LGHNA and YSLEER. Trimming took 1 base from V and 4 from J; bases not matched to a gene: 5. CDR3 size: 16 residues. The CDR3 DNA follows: TGCGCCAGCAGCCAAGGAAGCGGGAGTAGCACCGGGGAGCTGTTTTTT. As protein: CASSQGSGSSTGELFF.

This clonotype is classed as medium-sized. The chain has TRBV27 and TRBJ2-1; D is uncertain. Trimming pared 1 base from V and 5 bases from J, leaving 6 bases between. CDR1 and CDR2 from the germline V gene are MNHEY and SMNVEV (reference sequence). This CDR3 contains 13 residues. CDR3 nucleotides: TGTGCCAGCAGTTTATTGGGTGACAATGAGCAGTTCTTC. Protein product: CASSLLGDNEQFF.

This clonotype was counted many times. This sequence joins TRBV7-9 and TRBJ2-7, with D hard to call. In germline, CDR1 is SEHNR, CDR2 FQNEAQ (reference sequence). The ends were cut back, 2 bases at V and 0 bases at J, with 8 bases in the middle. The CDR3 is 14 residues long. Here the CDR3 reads CASSLPESSYEQYF. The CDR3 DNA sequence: TGTGCCAGCAGCTTACCAGAGAGCTCCTACGAGCAGTACTTC.

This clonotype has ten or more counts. DNA for the CDR3: TGTGCCAGCAGCGTAGGGCCCCTGACAGGGTCCGGGGAGCTGTTTTTT. This codes for CASSVGPLTGSGELFF. The chain joins TRBV9 to TRBJ2-2, with 7 bases aligning to TRBD1. V shed 0 bases, J shed 6 bases, and the junction held 8 bases outside the gene matches. Germline-derived CDR1 and CDR2 are SGDLS and YYNGEE. The CDR3 covers 16 residues.

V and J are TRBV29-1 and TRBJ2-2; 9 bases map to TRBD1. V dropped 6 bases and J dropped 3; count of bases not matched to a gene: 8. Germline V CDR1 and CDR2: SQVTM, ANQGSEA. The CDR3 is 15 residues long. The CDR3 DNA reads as TGCAGCGTCCGCCGGGACAGGGCTTACACCGGGGAGCTGTTTTTT. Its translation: CSVRRDRAYTGELFF.

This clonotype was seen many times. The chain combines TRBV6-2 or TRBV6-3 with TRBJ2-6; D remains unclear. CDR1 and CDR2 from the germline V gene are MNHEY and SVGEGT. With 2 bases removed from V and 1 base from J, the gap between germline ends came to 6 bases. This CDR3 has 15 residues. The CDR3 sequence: CASSYGTSGANVLTF. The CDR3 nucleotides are TGTGCCAGCAGTTACGGCACGTCTGGGGCCAACGTCCTGACTTTC.

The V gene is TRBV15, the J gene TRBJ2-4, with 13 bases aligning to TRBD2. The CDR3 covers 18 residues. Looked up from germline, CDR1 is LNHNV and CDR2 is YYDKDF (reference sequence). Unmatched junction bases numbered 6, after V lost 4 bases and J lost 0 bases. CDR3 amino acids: CATSTGLAGDVAKNIQYF. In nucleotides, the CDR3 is TGTGCCACCAGCACAGGACTAGCGGGGGATGTAGCCAAAAACATTCAGTACTTC.

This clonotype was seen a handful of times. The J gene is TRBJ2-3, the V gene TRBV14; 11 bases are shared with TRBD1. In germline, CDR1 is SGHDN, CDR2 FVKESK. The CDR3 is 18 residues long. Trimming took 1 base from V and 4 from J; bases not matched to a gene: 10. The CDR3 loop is CASSQASRTGGQSDTQYF. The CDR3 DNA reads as TGTGCCAGCAGCCAAGCCTCACGGACAGGGGGCCAGTCAGATACGCAGTATTTT. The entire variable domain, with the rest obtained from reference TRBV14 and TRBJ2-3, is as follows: EAGVTQFPSHSVIEKGQTVTLRCDPISGHDNLYWYRRVMGKEIKFLLHFVKESKQDESGMPNNRFLAERTGGTYSTLKVQPAELEDSGVYFCASSQASRTGGQSDTQYFGPGTRLTVL.

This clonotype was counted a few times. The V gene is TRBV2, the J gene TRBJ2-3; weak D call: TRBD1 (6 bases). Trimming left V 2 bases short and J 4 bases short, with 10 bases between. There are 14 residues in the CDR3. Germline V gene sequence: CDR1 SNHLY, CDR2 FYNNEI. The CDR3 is CASSESAGADTQYF. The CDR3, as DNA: TGTGCCAGCAGTGAATCCGCAGGGGCAGATACGCAGTATTTT.

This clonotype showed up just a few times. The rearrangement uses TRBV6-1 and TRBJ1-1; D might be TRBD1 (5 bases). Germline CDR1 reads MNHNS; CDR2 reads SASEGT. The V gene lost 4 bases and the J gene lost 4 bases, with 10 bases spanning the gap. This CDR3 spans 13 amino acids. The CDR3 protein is CASSGDWSTEAFF. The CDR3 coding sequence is TGTGCCAGCAGTGGGGACTGGAGCACTGAAGCTTTCTTT.

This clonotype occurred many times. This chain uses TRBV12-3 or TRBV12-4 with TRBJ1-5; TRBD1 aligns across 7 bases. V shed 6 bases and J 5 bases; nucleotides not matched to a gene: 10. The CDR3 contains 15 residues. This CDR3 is CASRLTGDGYQPQHF. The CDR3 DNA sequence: TGTGCCAGCAGATTAACAGGGGATGGGTATCAGCCCCAGCATTTT.

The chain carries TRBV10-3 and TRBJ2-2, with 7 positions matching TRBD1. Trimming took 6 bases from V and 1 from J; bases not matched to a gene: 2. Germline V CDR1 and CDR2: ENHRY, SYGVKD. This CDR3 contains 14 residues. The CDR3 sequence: CAIRTGLNTGELFF. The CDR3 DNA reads TGTGCCATCAGGACAGGGTTGAACACCGGGGAGCTGTTTTTT.